The subject of this entry is one T cell receptor (beta chain). This specimen belongs to a study of blood T cell repertoires in COVID-19. Only in-frame clones appear in the TCRdb table, and some are missing; sequencing was by immunoSEQ multiplex PCR. The sample lists around 94,000 clones, around four fifths occurring once. Germline CDR1 is MNHEY and CDR2 is SMNVEV (reference sequence). Trimming took off 1 base at V and 2 bases at J, with 18 bases between the two ends. This CDR3 spans 19 amino acids. The chain carries TRBV27 and TRBJ1-6, with D maybe TRBD1 (6 bases). The TCR was taken from a man between 40 and 49 years old with active or convalescent COVID-19. The source material was peripheral blood. The CDR3 region has the DNA TGTGCCAGCAGTTTATTTCCCCAGGGGAGTAGCACCTATAATTCACCCCTCCACTTT. This codes for CASSLFPQGSSTYNSPLHF.